These 7 T cell receptor beta chains were sequenced from one sample in a study of spatial heterogeneity in lung cancer. General observations from the study: Intratumoral expanded alpha and beta TCR counts were found to track tumor mutation counts.

TCRdb re-called the 5' RACE reads with MiXCR, one entry per CDR3 protein. The data show about 5,600 distinct CDR3 sequences, 7.7% seen once. For these receptors, no antigen is known. Time point indicated: sample taken at primary tumor resection. The sample in question was lung tumor tissue, obtained at surgery. Receptor source: a female donor with early-stage non-small cell lung cancer.

This clonotype was seen repeatedly, ten times or more. This beta chain slipped into a library made for alpha chains as a stray read, so its size is not meaningful. V and J are TRBV15 and TRBJ2-5; D is perhaps TRBD2 (6 bases). The CDR3 extends over 15 amino acids. Trimming cost V 0 bases and J 0 bases, with 8 bases left between them. Germline CDR1 and CDR2: LNHNV and YYDKDF (reference sequence). The CDR3 loop reads CATSRDRDYQETQYF. CDR3 nucleotide sequence: TGTGCCACCAGCAGAGATAGGGACTACCAAGAGACCCAGTACTTC.

This clonotype was observed many times. This beta chain is an unintended read in a library built for alpha chains; its size means little. The chain uses TRBV5-1 and TRBJ2-6; TRBD1 is a possible D gene (6 bases). Germline V gives CDR1 SGHRS, CDR2 YFSETQ. V was clipped by 4 bases and J by 2 bases, with 10 bases between them. The CDR3 runs 15 residues. The DNA for the CDR3 is TGCGCCAGCAGCAACAGGGTGGCTGGGGCCAACGTCCTGACTTTC. This gives the protein CASSNRVAGANVLTF.

This clonotype is medium-sized within its sample. A library made for alpha chains picked up this beta chain off target, so its size means little. J is TRBJ2-5 and V is TRBV7-7, with 9 bases that match TRBD1. The junction had 2 bases not matched to a gene; V was cut back by 2 bases and J by 4 bases. This CDR3 has 14 amino acids. The germline CDR1 and CDR2 sequences are SSHAT and FNYEAQ (reference sequence). In nucleotides, the CDR3 is TGTGCCAGCAGCTTAAAACAGGGGGCAGAGACCCAGTACTTC. Translation: CASSLKQGAETQYF.

This clonotype qualifies as medium-sized. This beta chain appears as a stray read in a library generated for alpha chains; its size is not informative. The gene calls are TRBV11-2 and TRBJ2-7, with 9 nucleotides matching TRBD1. This CDR3 is built from 14 residues. The germline gives CDR1 SGHAT, CDR2 FQNNGV. The J segment lost 2 bases and the V segment lost 3 bases, leaving 2 bases of the junction unmatched. CDR3 in amino acids: CASSFGTGTYEQYF. The CDR3 coding sequence is TGTGCCAGCAGCTTCGGGACAGGGACCTACGAGCAGTACTTC.

This clonotype was observed a single time. The library was prepared for alpha chains; this beta chain is a stray read, so its frequency means little. The genes are TRBV11-2 and TRBJ1-2, with D unresolved. From germline, CDR1 is SGHAT and CDR2 FQNNGV. CDR3 size: 12 residues. With 5 bases removed from V and 7 bases from J, the gap between germline ends came to 11 bases. CDR3 nucleotides: TGTGCCAGCAGCCCACAGCTAACTGGCTACACCTTC. Its translation: CASSPQLTGYTF.

In its sample, this clonotype is medium-sized. Because this beta chain is a stray read in a library intended to capture alpha chains, its abundance should not be given much weight. The V call is TRBV12-3 or TRBV12-4, the J call TRBJ2-5; no reliable D call. Trimming shortened V by 4 bases and J by 10 bases, and 10 bases separated the two germline ends. This CDR3 is 11 amino acids long. The CDR3 sequence: CASSSAIDQYF. The DNA of the CDR3 is TGTGCCAGCAGTTCTGCCATCGACCAGTACTTC.

This clonotype is categorized as large (0.1 to 1%). A library made for alpha chains picked up this beta chain off target, so its size means little. This sequence joins TRBV7-8 and TRBJ2-2; 13 bases agree with TRBD2. V lost 3 bases to trimming and J lost 6 bases; unmatched junction nucleotides: 1. Germline-derived CDR1 and CDR2 are SGHVS and FQNEAQ. CDR3 length: 15 residues. The CDR3 spells CASSLGLAGSGELFF. Here the CDR3 DNA reads TGTGCCAGCAGCTTGGGACTAGCGGGGTCCGGGGAGCTGTTTTTT.